This T cell receptor (beta chain) was observed in a study of neoadjuvant nivolumab and ipilimumab in lung cancer. This clone appeared once. Using immunoSEQ multiplex PCR, the repertoire was profiled, and TCRdb retains in-frame clones only, with some absent. Of fewer than 40,000 clones detected, roughly nine tenths appear once; the ten largest clones hold approximately 4.6%. CDR1 and CDR2 from the germline V gene are SGHRS and YFSETQ. The CDR3 spans 15 residues. The V and J ends lost 0 bases and 3 bases respectively, with 9 bases between them. The J gene is TRBJ2-2, the V gene TRBV5-1, with unresolved D. This sequence originates from an adult with non-small cell lung cancer. The sample in question was peripheral blood, obtained after neoadjuvant nivolumab, alone or with ipilimumab, at or shortly before surgery. The DNA of the CDR3 is TGCGCCAGCAGCTTGGATGGACCGTACACCGGGGAGCTGTTTTTT. Amino acid sequence: CASSLDGPYTGELFF.